Below are 30 T cell receptor beta chains sequenced from a single sample in a study of blood T cell repertoires in COVID-19. The protocol was immunoSEQ multiplex PCR, while the TCRdb copy is restricted to in-frame clones and leaves out a portion. The sample lists about 140,000 clones, approximately 80% occurring once. The sample consisted of peripheral blood. The source is a human donor in a cohort sampled during active COVID-19.

The chain joins TRBV18 to TRBJ2-3; 7 nucleotides align to TRBD1. This CDR3 is 14 amino acids long. The J segment lost 0 bases and the V segment lost 3 bases, leaving 0 bases of the junction unmatched. CDR1 is KGHSH and CDR2 is LQKENI in the germline V gene. DNA for the CDR3: TGTGCCAGCTCACCGGGACAGAGCACAGATACGCAGTATTTT. Translating it yields CASSPGQSTDTQYF. Full variable domain (remainder filled in from reference TRBV18 and TRBJ2-3): NAGVMQNPRHLVRRRGQEARLRCSPMKGHSHVYWYRQLPEEGLKFMVYLQKENIIDESGMPKERFSAEFPKEGPSILRIQQVVRGDSAAYFCASSPGQSTDTQYFGPGTRLTVL.

This clone occurred a few times. The J gene is TRBJ2-7, the V gene TRBV21-1; TRBD2 is the table's D call and was not checked against the DNA. TRBV21-1 is an annotated pseudogene. The CDR3 contains 15 residues. The CDR3 here is CASSKASGFLYEQYF. CDR3 DNA sequence: TGTGCCAGCAGCAAGGCTAGTGGATTCCTATACGAGCAGTACTTC.

The CDR3 region is CASSQEVGGLTEAFF. The DNA of the CDR3 is TGTGCCAGCAGCCAAGAGGTGGGGGGTCTGACTGAAGCTTTCTTT. The chain joins TRBV4-2 to TRBJ1-1; tentatively, D is TRBD1 (5 bases). The CDR3 extends over 15 amino acids. Germline loops: CDR1 LGHNA, CDR2 YNFKEQ. V lost 0 bases, J lost 5 bases, and 13 bases lay in between.

The chain is built from TRBV7-2 and TRBJ2-7; D perhaps matches TRBD1 (5 bases). The CDR3 loop spans 13 amino acids. Trimming took off 3 bases at V and 2 bases at J, with 8 bases between the two ends. CDR1 is SGHTA and CDR2 is FQGNSA in the germline V gene. CDR3 DNA: TGTGCCAGCAGCTTCCTAGGGGCCTACGAGCAGTACTTC. It codes for CASSFLGAYEQYF.

This clone has only a few counts. The chain has TRBV7-9 and TRBJ1-4; D perhaps matches TRBD1 (5 bases). V was trimmed by 3 bases and J by 6 bases, leaving 14 bases between them. This CDR3 has 15 residues. Per germline, CDR1 SEHNR and CDR2 FQNEAQ (reference sequence). The chain's CDR3 is CASSFLSGRDEKLFF. The CDR3, as DNA: TGTGCCAGCAGCTTTCTGTCAGGGAGGGATGAAAAACTGTTTTTT.

The rearrangement uses TRBV11-2 and TRBJ1-3, with 10 nucleotides matching TRBD1. Germline V gene sequence: CDR1 SGHAT, CDR2 FQNNGV. With V trimmed by 2 bases and J by 0 bases, 4 bases remained unmatched. CDR3 length: 17 residues. DNA of the CDR3: TGTGCCAGCAGCTTACTAGACAGGGGGCTCTCTGGAAACACCATATATTTT. It yields the protein CASSLLDRGLSGNTIYF.

J is TRBJ2-1 and V is TRBV9; 13 bases are a match to TRBD2. Trimming at V came to 4 bases and at J to 5 bases, leaving 15 bases not matched to a gene. CDR3 length: 19 amino acids. Germline CDR1 and CDR2: SGDLS and YYNGEE. The CDR3 protein is CASSPYPTSGGPRDNEQFF. DNA for the CDR3: TGTGCCAGCAGCCCGTACCCGACTAGCGGGGGGCCAAGGGACAATGAGCAGTTCTTC.

The chain combines TRBV20-1 with TRBJ1-4, with 7 bases that match TRBD1. Germline loops: CDR1 DFQATT, CDR2 SNEGSKA (reference sequence). The CDR3 runs to 14 residues. The J segment lost 10 bases and the V segment lost 3 bases, leaving 11 bases of the junction unmatched. CDR3 amino acids: CSASSGQSRGKLFF. CDR3 coding DNA: TGCAGTGCTAGTTCGGGACAGAGCCGGGGAAAACTGTTTTTT.

The CDR3 region has the DNA TGTGCTAGTGGTTTCACAGCGGGACAGGGTAGCACAGATACGCAGTATTTT. It is translated as CASGFTAGQGSTDTQYF. The gene calls are TRBV12-5 and TRBJ2-3; 9 bases align to TRBD1. This CDR3 comprises 17 residues. J lost 0 bases, V lost 3 bases, and 7 bases had no gene match. CDR1 LGHNT and CDR2 FRNRAP come from the germline V gene.

The rearrangement joins TRBV15 to TRBJ2-1; 12 bases map to TRBD1. Germline V gives CDR1 LNHNV, CDR2 YYDKDF (reference sequence). The J segment lost 7 bases and the V segment lost 1 base, leaving 5 bases of the junction unmatched. The CDR3 is made up of 16 amino acids. The CDR3 DNA follows: TGTGCCACCAGCAGAGTCGGGACAGGGGGCTGGAATGAGCAGTTCTTC. Translating gives CATSRVGTGGWNEQFF.

The V call is TRBV5-1, the J call TRBJ1-1; D might be TRBD1 (6 bases). The CDR3 is 15 residues long. Looked up from germline, CDR1 is SGHRS and CDR2 is YFSETQ. V dropped 6 bases and J dropped 2 bases, with 17 bases sitting between them. As DNA, the CDR3 is TGCGCCAGCAACCGGGGGGGCAACTCCAACACTGAAGCTTTCTTT. It yields the protein CASNRGGNSNTEAFF.

V usage is TRBV11-2 and J usage is TRBJ2-7, with 7 bases fitting TRBD1. Germline-derived CDR1 and CDR2 are SGHAT and FQNNGV. The CDR3 runs 13 residues. V lost 5 bases, J lost 7 bases, and 8 bases stayed unmatched. CDR3 DNA: TGTGCCAGCAGCCTACAGGGGCCGGGGGAGCAGTACTTC. It specifies CASSLQGPGEQYF.

The chain carries TRBV5-1 and TRBJ1-1; 7 bases are a match to TRBD1. The germline V gene encodes CDR1 SGHRS and CDR2 YFSETQ. With V trimmed by 2 bases and J by 3 bases, 4 bases remained unmatched. The CDR3 has 14 residues. CDR3: CASSFRGLDTEAFF. CDR3 nucleotides: TGCGCCAGCAGCTTTAGGGGGCTGGACACTGAAGCTTTCTTT.

The rearrangement links TRBV27 to TRBJ1-5, with D maybe TRBD1 (6 bases). CDR3 length equals 13 residues. CDR1 is MNHEY, CDR2 SMNVEV, per germline (reference sequence). Trimming left V 3 bases short and J 5 bases short, with 8 bases between. CDR3 amino acids: CASSFKGDQPQHF. DNA of the CDR3: TGTGCCAGCAGTTTTAAGGGGGATCAGCCCCAGCATTTT.

J is TRBJ1-6 and V is TRBV4-3; 7 nucleotides agree with TRBD1. The junction had 6 bases not matched to a gene; V was cut back by 4 bases and J by 6 bases. Germline V gives CDR1 LGHNA, CDR2 YSLEER. This CDR3 spans 15 amino acids. CDR3 bases: TGCGCCAGCAGCCGAGACAGGGACACTAATTCACCCCTCCACTTT. It translates to CASSRDRDTNSPLHF.

This clone appeared a few times. The gene calls are TRBV2 and TRBJ2-2; 8 bases fit TRBD1. CDR1 is SNHLY and CDR2 is FYNNEI in the germline V gene. Trimming took 6 bases from V and 1 from J; bases not matched to a gene: 1. The CDR3 runs to 14 residues. The DNA for the CDR3 is TGTGCCAGCAGGACAGGGGTGAACACCGGGGAGCTGTTTTTT. Amino acid sequence: CASRTGVNTGELFF.

This CDR3 reads CASSAQQGRYGYTF. CDR3 coding DNA: TGTGCCAGCAGTGCTCAACAGGGGAGATATGGCTACACCTTC. The J gene is TRBJ1-2, the V gene TRBV2; TRBD1 matches 7 bases. In germline, CDR1 is SNHLY, CDR2 FYNNEI. The CDR3 runs to 14 residues. After removal of 4 bases from V and 5 bases from J, the junction contained 7 bases not matched to a gene.

The chain couples TRBV5-6 to TRBJ1-2; unclear D gene. CDR3 length: 14 residues. CDR1 is SGHDT and CDR2 is YYEEEE in the germline V gene. The V end was cut by 0 bases, the J end by 6 bases, with 12 bases between. This CDR3 is CASSLAVRSHGYTF. CDR3 nucleotide sequence: TGTGCCAGCAGCTTGGCTGTGAGGTCCCATGGCTACACCTTC.

This chain joins TRBV7-9 and TRBJ1-1; D not certain. V was cut by 5 bases and J by 7 bases, with 11 bases left in between. This CDR3 has 12 residues. Germline lookup yields CDR1 SEHNR and CDR2 FQNEAQ (reference sequence). The CDR3 protein is CASSVLEGEAFF. The CDR3, as DNA: TGTGCCAGCAGCGTGTTAGAGGGTGAAGCTTTCTTT.

This sequence joins TRBV19 and TRBJ1-2; a weak D match, TRBD1 (6 bases). This CDR3 region has 12 residues. The germline V and J ends were trimmed by 11 bases and 2 bases, with 12 bases remaining between them. Germline CDR1 LNHDA, CDR2 SQIVND (reference sequence). In nucleotides, the CDR3 is TGTGCCGCCAGGGGAGGGAACTATGGCTACACCTTC. Its protein is CAARGGNYGYTF.

This CDR3 is CASSKRDRGDNQPQHF. CDR3 DNA: TGTGCCAGCAGCAAAAGGGACAGGGGGGACAATCAGCCCCAGCATTTT. This chain links TRBV21-1 with TRBJ1-5; TRBD1, the table's D call, lacks a check against the DNA. TRBV21-1 is assigned pseudogene status. The CDR3 extends over 16 amino acids.

DNA of the CDR3: TGTGCCAGTAGTATACGGGGGACAGGGTTTCCTGCAACTAATGAAAAACTGTTTTTT. This gives the protein CASSIRGTGFPATNEKLFF. The rearrangement joins TRBV19 to TRBJ1-4; TRBD1 agrees at 9 bases. Trimming took 2 bases from V and 0 from J; bases not matched to a gene: 10. Germline-derived CDR1 and CDR2 are LNHDA and SQIVND (reference sequence). This CDR3 is built from 19 residues. Based on the CDR3 plus reference TRBV19 and TRBJ1-4, the full variable domain is DGGITQSPKYLFRKEGQNVTLSCEQNLNHDAMYWYRQDPGQGLRLIYYSQIVNDFQKGDIAEGYSVSREKKESFPLTVTSAQKNPTAFYLCASSIRGTGFPATNEKLFFGSGTQLSVL.

V and J are TRBV5-4 and TRBJ1-1; tentative D call: TRBD1 (5 bases). Between the trimmed V and J ends, which lost 1 base and 3 bases, there was a span of 10 bases. Germline V gives CDR1 SGHNT, CDR2 YYREEE (reference sequence). This CDR3 comprises 14 residues. The CDR3 protein is CASSLSRVDTEAFF. The CDR3 DNA reads TGTGCCAGCAGCTTGTCCAGGGTGGACACTGAAGCTTTCTTT.

The gene calls are TRBV7-3 and TRBJ2-2; 10 bases are shared with TRBD1. The CDR3 is 19 residues long. V lost 2 bases and J lost 4; bases outside the gene matches: 13. Germline values: CDR1 SGHTA, CDR2 FQGTGA. CDR3 in DNA: TGTGCCAGCAGCTTATGGGCCTTGGGCGGGACAGGGGTCACCGGGGAGCTGTTTTTT. This encodes CASSLWALGGTGVTGELFF. The entire variable domain, with the rest obtained from reference TRBV7-3 and TRBJ2-2, is as follows: GAGVSQTPSNKVTEKGKYVELRCDPISGHTALYWYRQSLGQGPEFLIYFQGTGAADDSGLPNDRFFAVRPEGSVSTLKIQRTERGDSAVYLCASSLWALGGTGVTGELFFGEGSRLTVL.

The rearrangement uses TRBV10-3 and TRBJ2-7, with D perhaps matching TRBD1 (6 bases). V was pared by 7 bases and J by 2 bases, with 15 bases between. Germline V gives CDR1 ENHRY, CDR2 SYGVKD. The CDR3 has 14 residues. The CDR3 DNA reads as TGTGCCATCAAGCCGGGACAATCTACCTACGAGCAGTACTTC. Residues: CAIKPGQSTYEQYF.

This clone was observed once. The genes are TRBV19 and TRBJ1-1; weak D call: TRBD1 (5 bases). CDR1 and CDR2 (germline): LNHDA, SQIVND (reference sequence). Trimming removed 3 bases at V and 0 bases at J, with 20 bases between. The CDR3 spans 18 residues. The CDR3 DNA reads as TGTGCCAGTAGTATGGCCAGGCCCGGGGGAGCCATGAACACTGAAGCTTTCTTT. Translating gives CASSMARPGGAMNTEAFF.

The V gene is TRBV7-2, the J gene TRBJ2-2, with 11 bases lining up with TRBD2. Germline CDR1 is SGHTA and CDR2 is FQGNSA. The J segment lost 9 bases and the V segment lost 3 bases, leaving 6 bases of the junction unmatched. This CDR3 has 15 residues. CDR3 DNA: TGTGCCAGCAGCTTCTGGACTAGCGGGCGGTGGGAGCTGTTTTTT. Protein sequence: CASSFWTSGRWELFF.

The chain carries TRBV19 and TRBJ2-1; TRBD1 agrees at 10 bases. Germline CDR1 reads LNHDA; CDR2 reads SQIVND (reference sequence). There are 18 residues in the CDR3. After removal of 6 bases from V and 6 bases from J, the junction contained 17 bases not matched to a gene. The CDR3 region is CASSRLSPGTGDVNEQFF. The CDR3 nucleotides are TGTGCCAGTAGCCGCTTATCTCCCGGGACAGGGGATGTCAATGAGCAGTTCTTC.

In its sample, this clone was seen once. V and J are TRBV7-9 and TRBJ2-3; perhaps TRBD1 as D (6 bases). Germline V gives CDR1 SEHNR, CDR2 FQNEAQ (reference sequence). The CDR3 consists of 14 residues. Trimming removed 3 bases at V and 2 bases at J, with 9 bases between. This CDR3 is CASSLGANTDTQYF. The DNA for the CDR3 is TGTGCCAGCAGCTTGGGGGCTAACACAGATACGCAGTATTTT.

This chain joins TRBV6-4 and TRBJ2-1, with TRBD2 matching 9 bases. CDR1 is MRHNA, CDR2 SNTAGT, per germline. The length of the CDR3 is 15 residues. With V trimmed by 3 bases and J by 9 bases, 9 bases remained unmatched. In DNA, the CDR3 is TGTGCCAGCAGTGAAGGCGGGGGGGCCGTTGGTGAGCAGTTCTTC. It yields the protein CASSEGGGAVGEQFF.